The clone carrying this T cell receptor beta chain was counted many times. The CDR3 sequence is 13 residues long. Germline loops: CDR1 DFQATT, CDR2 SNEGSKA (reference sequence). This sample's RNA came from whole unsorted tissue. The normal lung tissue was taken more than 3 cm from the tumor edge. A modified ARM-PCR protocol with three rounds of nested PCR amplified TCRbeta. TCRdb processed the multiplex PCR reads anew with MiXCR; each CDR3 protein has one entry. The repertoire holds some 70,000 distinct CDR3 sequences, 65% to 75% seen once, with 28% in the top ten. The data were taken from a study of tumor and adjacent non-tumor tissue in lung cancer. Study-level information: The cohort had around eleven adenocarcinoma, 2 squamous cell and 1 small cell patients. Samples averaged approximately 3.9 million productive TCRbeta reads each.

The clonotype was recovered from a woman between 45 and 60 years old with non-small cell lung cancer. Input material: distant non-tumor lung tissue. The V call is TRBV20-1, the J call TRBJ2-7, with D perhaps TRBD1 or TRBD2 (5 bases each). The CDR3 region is CSVDGTRVGEQYF. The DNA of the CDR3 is TGCAGCGTTGATGGGACGCGCGTGGGTGAGCAGTACTTC.